The 7 T cell receptor beta chains below were found in one sample sequenced in a study of T cells in Graves' hyperthyroidism and ophthalmopathy. Amplified regions were TCR beta CDR3 sequences from RNA transcripts. The HTBI set primed first-round TCR CDR3 RT-PCR. TCRdb processed the multiplex PCR reads anew with MiXCR; each CDR3 protein has one entry. The data hold 150,000 to 200,000 distinct CDR3 sequences, with around 15% observed a single time. The sequenced material came from blood. These receptor sequences come from a woman aged 50 to 60 with Graves' hyperthyroidism.

This clonotype occurred many times. The chain recombines TRBV2 with TRBJ2-4; the D is unclear. Trimming cost V 7 bases and J 0 bases, with 10 bases left between them. This CDR3 is built from 14 residues. Germline V CDR1 and CDR2: SNHLY, FYNNEI. The CDR3 here is CASKGSLAKNIQYF. In DNA form, the CDR3 reads TGTGCCAGCAAGGGTTCCTTAGCCAAAAACATTCAGTACTTC.

The table lists this clonotype with many counts. CDR3 residues: CASRSLAKNIQYF. CDR3 coding DNA: TGCGCCAGCAGAAGCCTAGCCAAAAACATTCAGTACTTC. V is TRBV5-1 and J is TRBJ2-4, with unresolved D. Trimming cost V 5 bases and J 0 bases, with 6 bases left between them. The CDR3 totals 13 residues. Germline CDR1 SGHRS, CDR2 YFSETQ.

The sample holds many counts of this clonotype. V gene TRBV9 combines with J gene TRBJ2-1; D not certain. V gave up 0 bases and J gave up 6 bases, with 7 bases separating them. The CDR3 has 13 amino acids. Per germline, CDR1 SGDLS and CDR2 YYNGEE. The CDR3 nucleotides are TGTGCCAGCAGCGTAGAGGTTGGCAATGAGCAGTTCTTC. Amino acid sequence: CASSVEVGNEQFF. The variable domain in full, completed from reference TRBV9 and TRBJ2-1, reads DSGVTQTPKHLITATGQRVTLRCSPRSGDLSVYWYQQSLDQGLQFLIQYYNGEERAKGNILERFSAQQFPDLHSELNLSSLELGDSALYFCASSVEVGNEQFFGPGTRLTVL.

In its sample, this clonotype was seen many times. V is TRBV9 and J is TRBJ2-1; D is tentatively TRBD1 or TRBD2 (6 bases each). Germline CDR1 reads SGDLS; CDR2 reads YYNGEE. The V end was cut by 0 bases, the J end by 1 base, with 8 bases between. There are 15 residues in the CDR3. CDR3 region: CASSVGGASYNEQFF. In DNA, the CDR3 is TGTGCCAGCAGCGTAGGGGGGGCTTCCTACAATGAGCAGTTCTTC.

The rearrangement uses TRBV11-2 and TRBJ2-7; 7 positions match TRBD2. CDR1 is SGHAT, CDR2 FQNNGV, per germline. The CDR3 has 13 residues. V trimming: 5 bases; J trimming: 3 bases; junction bases outside the gene matches: 4. The CDR3 is CASSSGAIYEQYF. For the CDR3, the DNA is TGTGCCAGCAGCAGCGGGGCCATCTACGAGCAGTACTTC. Full variable domain (rest looked up from reference TRBV11-2 and TRBJ2-7): EAGVAQSPRYKIIEKRQSVAFWCNPISGHATLYWYQQILGQGPKLLIQFQNNGVVDDSQLPKDRFSAERLKGVDSTLKIQPAKLEDSAVYLCASSSGAIYEQYFGPGTRLTVT.

About this clonotype: The junction and the germline gene differ at one end; a read error may be behind it. This chain uses TRBV7-9 with TRBJ1-1; 7 bases line up with TRBD1. Germline CDR1 and CDR2: SEHNR and FQNEAQ (reference sequence). The CDR3 has 13 residues. CDR3: CAGRGTANTEAFF. CDR3 bases: TGTGCCGGCAGAGGGACAGCCAACACTGAAGCTTTCTTT.

This clonotype was counted many times. J is TRBJ1-5 and V is TRBV6-2 or TRBV6-3; 9 bases are shared with TRBD1. Trimming removed 6 bases from V and 4 bases from J; junction bases left unmatched: 4. The germline gives CDR1 MNHEY, CDR2 SVGEGT. This CDR3 contains 14 residues. Here the CDR3 reads CASSPQGANQPQHF. The CDR3 DNA reads as TGTGCCAGCAGCCCACAGGGGGCTAATCAGCCCCAGCATTTT.